This TCR beta chain was sequenced during a study of STAT3 mutations in large granular lymphocyte leukemia. Looking at the study overall: Roughly half the longitudinally sequenced T-LGLL patients had canonical STAT3 mutations. Whole-study findings and limits: Every T-cell large granular lymphocyte leukemia patient had at least one immunodominant TCR beta clonotype. Some patients had persisting codominant clonotypes that could mask small clones.

Assay: immunoSEQ multiplex PCR; the TCRdb copy retains only in-frame clones and omits some. The table includes a few thousand clones, 43% detected once. This clone was seen a few times. Antigen specificity is unknown. In germline, CDR1 is LGHNA, CDR2 YSLEER. The CDR3 has 16 residues. V shed 0 bases, J shed 7 bases, and the junction held 9 bases outside the gene matches. Sequenced: peripheral blood mononuclear cells. V usage is TRBV4-3 and J usage is TRBJ1-2; 9 bases are shared with TRBD1. The sequence was collected from a man aged 45-60 years with T-cell large granular lymphocyte leukemia. Some clones in this sample may be carry-over from other donors' samples. CDR3 region: CASSQDFRTGAAGYTF. CDR3 nucleotide sequence: TGCGCCAGCAGCCAAGATTTCCGGACAGGGGCCGCTGGCTACACCTTC.